The 24 T cell receptor beta chains in this list originate from one sample, sequenced in a study of shared clonotypes between healthy human individuals. Generated by immunoSEQ multiplex PCR, the TCRdb table keeps only in-frame clones and is missing some. The table lists some 680,000 clones, around three quarters of them singletons. The source material was memory CD4+ T cells sorted from blood. The subset is: CD45RA-negative fraction. These receptors originate from a woman aged 25 to 45 in good health.

This clone was counted once. The V and J genes are TRBV11-2 and TRBJ2-1; 8 bases map to TRBD2. CDR1 SGHAT and CDR2 FQNNGV come from the germline V gene. The CDR3 is 15 amino acids. V lost 4 bases and J lost 6; bases outside the gene matches: 8. The CDR3 is CASSSEREQGNEQFF. In DNA form, the CDR3 reads TGTGCCAGCAGCTCGGAGCGGGAGCAAGGCAATGAGCAGTTCTTC.

The chain carries TRBV6-5 and TRBJ1-2; 8 nucleotides agree with TRBD1. Looked up from germline, CDR1 is MNHEY and CDR2 is SVGAGI. The CDR3 totals 13 residues. Trimming at V came to 5 bases and at J to 7 bases, leaving 6 bases not matched to a gene. This CDR3 is CASSKGQGFGYTF. The DNA of the CDR3 is TGTGCCAGCAGTAAAGGACAGGGCTTTGGCTACACCTTC.

The chain recombines TRBV6-5 with TRBJ1-1; D is perhaps TRBD1 (5 bases). Trimming shortened V by 6 bases and J by 0 bases, and 14 bases separated the two germline ends. The CDR3 runs to 15 residues. From germline, CDR1 is MNHEY and CDR2 SVGAGI. CDR3 sequence: CASSKPTGLNTEAFF. The CDR3, as DNA: TGTGCCAGCAGCAAACCCACAGGCCTGAACACTGAAGCTTTCTTT.

V gene TRBV27 combines with J gene TRBJ2-5; possible D gene TRBD1, 6 bases. This CDR3 contains 16 residues. Germline V gives CDR1 MNHEY, CDR2 SMNVEV (reference sequence). V was shortened by 5 bases and J by 2 bases, with 18 bases between the two germline ends. CDR3 sequence: CASSPRWGLRQETQYF. The CDR3 DNA follows: TGTGCCAGCAGTCCCCGATGGGGGCTGAGGCAAGAGACCCAGTACTTC.

In this sample, this clone turned up once. At one boundary the junction diverges from the germline segment, which might be a read error. The sample carries other DNA sequences with the same CDR3. This sequence joins TRBV5-1 and TRBJ2-1, with D perhaps TRBD2 (5 bases). The CDR3 is made up of 15 amino acids. Germline loops: CDR1 SGHRS, CDR2 YFSETQ. CDR3 in amino acids: CASSLDSSSYNEQFF. The DNA for the CDR3 is TGTGCCAGCAGCCTGGACTCCAGCTCCTACAATGAGCAGTTCTTC. Looking up the rest from reference TRBV5-1 and TRBJ2-1 gives the full variable domain: KAGVTQTPRYLIKTRGQQVTLSCSPISGHRSVSWYQQTPGQGLQFLFEYFSETQRNKGNFPGRFSGRQFSNSRSEMNVSTLELGDSALYLCASSLDSSSYNEQFFGPGTRLTVL.

This clone was counted at least ten times. V and J are TRBV7-2 and TRBJ2-7; a weak D match, TRBD2 (6 bases). Between the trimmed V and J ends, which lost 3 bases and 3 bases, there was a span of 27 bases. This CDR3 is 19 amino acids long. The germline V gene has CDR1 SGHTA and CDR2 FQGNSA. CDR3 in DNA: TGTGCCAGCAGCTTCCCCAGAGTCGGCAGCCGGAGGGACCGCTACGAGCAGTACTTC. Amino acid sequence: CASSFPRVGSRRDRYEQYF.

The chain carries TRBV10-3 and TRBJ1-2; D is undetermined. This CDR3 comprises 14 residues. Trimming shortened V by 0 bases and J by 1 base, and 6 bases separated the two germline ends. Germline V gives CDR1 ENHRY, CDR2 SYGVKD. CDR3 region: CAISESGYNYGYTF. The CDR3 coding sequence is TGTGCCATCAGTGAGTCGGGATATAACTATGGCTACACCTTC.

On this clone: The identical CDR3 is also encoded by other nucleotide sequences in the sample. The chain uses TRBV5-1 and TRBJ2-6; D ambiguous. The CDR3 has 15 residues. The germline V gene has CDR1 SGHRS and CDR2 YFSETQ. V lost 0 bases to trimming and J lost 0 bases, with 4 bases between them. The CDR3 reads CASSLGSSGANVLTF. CDR3 DNA sequence: TGCGCCAGCAGCTTGGGAAGCTCTGGGGCCAACGTCCTGACTTTC.

In regard to this clone: This same CDR3 is encoded by further DNA sequences in the sample. The genes are TRBV11-2 and TRBJ2-7; TRBD2 matches at 9 bases. Trimming at V came to 5 bases and at J to 2 bases, leaving 4 bases not matched to a gene. CDR3 length: 14 amino acids. CDR1 and CDR2 (germline): SGHAT, FQNNGV. CDR3 DNA sequence: TGTGCCAGCAGCCCAGCGGGGGGACCCTACGAGCAGTACTTC. It specifies CASSPAGGPYEQYF.

The chain links TRBV11-2 to TRBJ1-2, with D possibly being TRBD1 (6 bases). Trimming took 1 base from V and 8 from J, leaving 11 bases between them. The CDR3 has 13 amino acids. CDR1 is SGHAT and CDR2 is FQNNGV in the germline V gene. The chain's CDR3 is CASSLGGGQGYTF. The CDR3 region has the DNA TGTGCCAGCAGCTTAGGAGGGGGTCAGGGCTACACCTTC.

This clone appeared a few times. The chain links TRBV7-9 to TRBJ2-6; D gene unclear. V was trimmed by 7 bases and J by 0 bases, leaving 7 bases between them. The germline V gene has CDR1 SEHNR and CDR2 FQNEAQ (reference sequence). CDR3 length: 14 residues. This chain's CDR3 is CASTPASGANVLTF. CDR3 nucleotide sequence: TGTGCCAGCACTCCAGCCTCTGGGGCCAACGTCCTGACTTTC.

This chain uses TRBV9 with TRBJ1-2; TRBD1 is a possible D gene (5 bases). The CDR3 totals 14 residues. The V gene lost 1 base and the J gene lost 3 bases, with 10 bases spanning the gap. Germline V gene data show CDR1 as SGDLS and CDR2 as YYNGEE. CDR3 protein: CASSVFGGDYGYTF. The DNA for the CDR3 is TGTGCCAGCAGCGTATTTGGGGGTGACTATGGCTACACCTTC. The whole variable domain, filled in from reference TRBV9 and TRBJ1-2, reads DSGVTQTPKHLITATGQRVTLRCSPRSGDLSVYWYQQSLDQGLQFLIQYYNGEERAKGNILERFSAQQFPDLHSELNLSSLELGDSALYFCASSVFGGDYGYTFGSGTRLTVV.

This clone was counted many times. This rearrangement joins TRBV2 to TRBJ2-1, with D possibly matching TRBD2 (5 bases). Germline CDR1 reads SNHLY; CDR2 reads FYNNEI. V was trimmed by 6 bases and J by 7 bases, leaving 19 bases between them. The CDR3 loop spans 15 amino acids. The CDR3 nucleotides are TGTGCCAGCAGGATGGGGTCGGCGCGGACTAATGAGCAGTTCTTC. It specifies CASRMGSARTNEQFF.

This clone was picked up one time. This chain connects TRBV7-6 to TRBJ2-1; tentatively, D is TRBD1 (6 bases). This CDR3 comprises 12 residues. V lost 1 base and J lost 9, with 7 bases in between. The germline CDR1 and CDR2 sequences are SGHVS and FNYEAQ. In DNA form, the CDR3 reads TGTGCCAGCAGCTTAGACAGGGCTGAGCAGTTCTTC. It specifies CASSLDRAEQFF. The full variable domain, rest sourced from reference TRBV7-6 and TRBJ2-1, is GAGVSQSPRYKVTKRGQDVALRCDPISGHVSLYWYRQALGQGPEFLTYFNYEAQQDKSGLPNDRFSAERPEGSISTLTIQRTEQRDSAMYRCASSLDRAEQFFGPGTRLTVL.

This chain uses TRBV5-4 with TRBJ1-1; D remains unclear. Germline CDR1 is SGHNT and CDR2 is YYREEE (reference sequence). This CDR3 has 15 amino acids. The V gene lost 0 bases and the J gene lost 0 bases, with 9 bases spanning the gap. In DNA, the CDR3 is TGTGCCAGCAGCTTGGACAGTTTGATGAACACTGAAGCTTTCTTT. It yields the protein CASSLDSLMNTEAFF.

The CDR3 region is CASSESLREHNEQFF. The DNA for the CDR3 is TGCGCCAGCAGTGAGTCTCTCAGGGAGCACAATGAGCAGTTCTTC. The chain links TRBV10-1 to TRBJ2-1; possibly TRBD1 or TRBD2 for D (5 bases each). V lost 0 bases, J lost 5 bases, and 11 bases lay in between. The germline gives CDR1 WNHNN, CDR2 SYGVQD (reference sequence). CDR3 length: 15 amino acids.

This clone was recorded once. The chain couples TRBV6-1 to TRBJ2-3, with no clear D. CDR3 size: 13 residues. Germline CDR1 is MNHNS and CDR2 is SASEGT. V was pared by 2 bases and J by 4 bases, with 7 bases between. The CDR3 protein is CASSEKSADTQYF. CDR3 coding DNA: TGTGCCAGCAGTGAAAAGTCGGCAGATACGCAGTATTTT.

The chain carries TRBV9 and TRBJ1-1; the D gene is possibly TRBD1 (5 bases). With 4 bases removed from V and 5 bases from J, the gap between germline ends came to 15 bases. The CDR3 spans 14 residues. Germline values: CDR1 SGDLS, CDR2 YYNGEE. The CDR3, as DNA: TGTGCCAGCAGCCGGGGCAGGGATGAAACTGAAGCTTTCTTT. The encoded protein is CASSRGRDETEAFF. The entire variable domain, with the rest obtained from reference TRBV9 and TRBJ1-1, is as follows: DSGVTQTPKHLITATGQRVTLRCSPRSGDLSVYWYQQSLDQGLQFLIQYYNGEERAKGNILERFSAQQFPDLHSELNLSSLELGDSALYFCASSRGRDETEAFFGQGTRLTVV.

The chain combines TRBV11-2 with TRBJ2-1, with TRBD2 matching over 13 bases. The junction had 0 bases not matched to a gene; V was cut back by 1 base and J by 6 bases. The CDR3 length is 15 residues. Germline V CDR1 and CDR2: SGHAT, FQNNGV. CDR3 protein: CASSLGLAGGNEQFF. In nucleotides, the CDR3 is TGTGCCAGCAGCTTAGGACTAGCGGGAGGCAATGAGCAGTTCTTC.

V and J are TRBV13 and TRBJ2-7; TRBD2 matches 12 bases. From germline, CDR1 is PRHDT and CDR2 FYEKMQ (reference sequence). This CDR3 is 16 amino acids long. J was trimmed by 9 bases and V by 1 base; bases with no gene match: 10. CDR3 loop: CASSLDGLAGRWGQYF. The CDR3 DNA reads as TGTGCCAGCAGCTTAGATGGACTAGCGGGGAGGTGGGGGCAGTACTTC.

The chain uses TRBV30 and TRBJ1-1, with D hard to call. The CDR3 is 14 amino acids. CDR1 is GTSNPN, CDR2 SVGIG, per germline (reference sequence). V lost 2 bases and J 0 bases, leaving 10 bases between the germline ends. The CDR3 DNA follows: TGTGCCTGGAGTTTGACTCCCATGAACACTGAAGCTTTCTTT. It is translated as CAWSLTPMNTEAFF. Full variable domain (remainder filled in from reference TRBV30 and TRBJ1-1): SQTIHQWPATLVQPVGSPLSLECTVEGTSNPNLYWYRQAAGRGLQLLFYSVGIGQISSEVPQNLSASRPQDRQFILSSKKLLLSDSGFYLCAWSLTPMNTEAFFGQGTRLTVV.

The chain employs TRBV28 and TRBJ2-1, with D unresolved. The V and J ends lost 6 bases and 8 bases respectively, with 17 bases between them. The CDR3 consists of 14 residues. CDR1 and CDR2 from the germline V gene are MDHEN and SYDVKM. The CDR3 reads CASSPPHRTHEQFF. The CDR3 DNA reads TGTGCCAGCAGCCCACCCCATCGTACCCATGAGCAGTTCTTC.

The V and J genes are TRBV25-1 and TRBJ1-1; the D gene is possibly TRBD1 (6 bases). Trimming left V 6 bases short and J 3 bases short, with 11 bases between. This CDR3 region has 13 residues. Germline CDR1 is MGHDK and CDR2 is SYGVNS. DNA of the CDR3: TGTGCCAGCAGCGAGACAGGATACACTGAAGCTTTCTTT. As protein: CASSETGYTEAFF.

This clone has a count of ten or more. The chain couples TRBV6-1 to TRBJ1-2, with TRBD1 matching over 10 bases. Per germline, CDR1 MNHNS and CDR2 SASEGT. V gave up 6 bases and J gave up 6 bases; unmatched junction bases: 7. This CDR3 has 14 residues. As DNA, the CDR3 is TGTGCCAGCAGGGAAACCGGGACAGGGGATGGCTACACCTTC. It encodes CASRETGTGDGYTF.